These T cell receptor beta chains were read from a single sample in a study of T cells in Graves' hyperthyroidism and ophthalmopathy. TCRdb called the multiplex PCR reads again in MiXCR, with one record for every CDR3 protein. Among 450,000 to 500,000 distinct CDR3 sequences listed, around a fifth were seen once. The sequenced sample was blood. The receptors were sampled from a woman in her seventies with Graves' ophthalmopathy. CDR3s leave out the opening cysteine and the closing phenylalanine or tryptophan. Each record gives: V gene, J gene, CDR3 protein.

>TRBV7-6|TRBJ1-4
ASSLEQGGEKLF
>TRBV20-1|TRBJ1-6
SARQGSNSPLH
>TRBV19|TRBJ2-7
ASSRALGAGYEQY
>TRBV28|TRBJ2-3
ASRHLSGRDTDTQY
>TRBV6-2/TRBV6-3|TRBJ2-7
ASSYYRQTGEQY
>TRBV19|TRBJ2-7
ASSGTGPGPYEQY
>TRBV6-1|TRBJ1-1
ASSPDVRSGAVDTEAF
>TRBV28|TRBJ2-5
ASSSSGGVAQETQY
>TRBV7-9|TRBJ2-3
ASSLSLGTQY
>TRBV12-3/TRBV12-4|TRBJ1-5
ASRMEGGPHQPQH
>TRBV30|TRBJ1-2
AWSVASGYT
>TRBV7-8|TRBJ2-7
ASSWGLAGVYEQY